Below, one T cell receptor beta chain is given with its context. What it recognizes is unknown. The junction does not match germline at one end; this may be a read error. Researchers collected roughly 9.8 milliliters of peripheral blood from every single donor. This sample stems from a study of blood T cells in healthy people across ages. Study-wide results and limits: A roughly linear fall in TCR beta diversity per million T cells was seen with increasing age. CMV status of donors was not determined, possibly confounding expanded clonotype changes.

The authors ran a second PCR of 7 to 11 cycles using a sample-barcoded 5' primer and a J-beta primer mix. Each cDNA molecule was tagged by a template-switch adaptor that had 12 random nucleotides. MiXCR, run by TCRdb on the 5' RACE reads, gives a single entry per CDR3 protein. Seen here are about 640,000 distinct CDR3 sequences, under 70% observed once, and the top ten hold around 37%. CDR1 and CDR2 (germline): SEHNR, FQNEAQ (reference sequence). The CDR3 is made up of 12 amino acids. The sample consisted of blood. This TCR was recovered from a man between 60 and 75 years old in good health. This rearrangement joins TRBV7-9 to TRBJ2-5, with D hard to call. The CDR3 DNA sequence: TGTGTCAGCAGCCCCGCACGGGAGACCCAGTACTTC. Protein: CVSSPARETQYF.